This is a list of T cell receptor beta chains from one sample in a study of cytomegalovirus exposure and HLA in healthy donors. Data came from immunoSEQ multiplex PCR; TCRdb stores just in-frame clones and leaves some out. The table has roughly 130,000 clones, just over 65% seen once. The source material was PBMCs. These receptors were obtained from a woman in her fifties or sixties in good health and CMV-seronegative. Each CDR3 is given with its conserved first and last residue. The D gene is left open where the match is weak. Size tells how often a clone was seen (once, few, many) or the class of an expanded clone, and some rows leave it out.

V	D	size	J	DNA	CDR3
TRBV7-6	-	-	TRBJ2-7	TGTGCCAGCAGCCCCTGGGAGGCGAACTACGAGCAGTACTTC	CASSPWEANYEQYF
TRBV5-1	TRBD2	-	TRBJ2-5	TGCGCCAGCAGCTTGAGCGGGGCCCTAGAGACCCAGTACTTC	CASSLSGALETQYF
TRBV27	TRBD1	-	TRBJ1-4	TGTGCCAGCAGTTTACAAACCGGGACAGGGGAACTTAATGAAAAACTGTTTTTT	CASSLQTGTGELNEKLFF
TRBV5-1	TRBD2	-	TRBJ2-2	TGCGCCAGCAGCCTTGGACTAGACGCGAACACCGGGGAGCTGTTTTTT	CASSLGLDANTGELFF
TRBV6-5	-	few	TRBJ1-2	TGTGCCAGCAGTTTCGACACCTATGGCTACACCTTC	CASSFDTYGYTF
TRBV5-4	-	-	TRBJ2-6	TGTGCCAGCAGCGGTCAAGCGCCGGGGGCCAACGTCCTGACTTTC	CASSGQAPGANVLTF
TRBV4-3	-	-	TRBJ1-1	TGCGCCAGCAGCCAAGCCCCGACGGTTACTATGAACACTGAAGCTTTCTTT	CASSQAPTVTMNTEAFF
TRBV28	-	few	TRBJ2-2	TGTGCCAGCAGCCTGAACACCGGGGAGCTGTTTTTT	CASSLNTGELFF
TRBV7-9	TRBD1	few	TRBJ1-2	TGTGCCAGCAGCCCTCCTGTGGGGACAGGGGGCCCCGGGCACTATGGCTACACCTTC	CASSPPVGTGGPGHYGYTF
TRBV6-5	-	-	TRBJ1-6	TGTGCCAGCAGTTACTTGGGGCAGGATAATTCACCCCTCCACTTT	CASSYLGQDNSPLHF